These 9 T cell receptor beta chains came from one sample sequenced in a study of molecular identifiers for immune sequencing clone quantification (dated by TCRdb to 2017 to 2018). The method behind the library was PCR. These reads were obtained on a NextSeq 500. Through fastp at Q25 and MiXCR, TCRdb rebuilt clones from the public reads, retaining in-frame beta chains. Every distinct CDR3 protein forms one entry, paired with its most common genes and DNA. The sample table holds approximately 100,000 distinct CDR3 sequences, of which about 35% were seen once. The biggest ten clones account for less than 5% of the sample. The sequenced sample was naive CD8+ T cells from blood, with Jurkat cell RNA spiked in. Per the publication, the cell subset or site label means: FACS-sorted CD8+CD4-CCR7+CD45RA+ naive T cells. The receptor source for this set is a human donor in good health. Some libraries in this study had Jurkat cell RNA spiked in.

This clonotype came up many times. The V call is TRBV12-3 or TRBV12-4, the J call TRBJ2-3; D unclear. V gave up 5 bases and J gave up 3 bases, with 6 bases separating them. This CDR3 comprises 12 residues. The CDR3 bases are TGTGCCAGCAGTCCAGAGACAGATACGCAGTATTTT. Its translation is CASSPETDTQYF.

This clonotype was picked up many times. The J gene is TRBJ2-4, the V gene TRBV5-6; D gene unclear. This CDR3 region has 17 residues. Per germline, CDR1 SGHDT and CDR2 YYEEEE. The V gene lost 0 bases and the J gene lost 2 bases, with 15 bases spanning the gap. CDR3 coding DNA: TGTGCCAGCAGCTTGGCCAATCGACCTAGATCCAAAAACATTCAGTACTTC. The encoded protein is CASSLANRPRSKNIQYF.

Comment on this clonotype: A much larger clone differs by one base, so this may be a read error. The rearrangement links TRBV6-5 to TRBJ2-6; no firm D call. V dropped 2 bases and J dropped 1 base, with 12 bases sitting between them. Per the germline V gene, CDR1 is MNHEY and CDR2 is SVGAGI. There are 17 residues in the CDR3. The CDR3 DNA reads as TGTGCCAGCAGTTACGGGGTTATCGTATCTGGGGCCAACGTCCTGACTTTC. Protein: CASSYGVIVSGANVLTF.

Details on this clonotype: The CDR3 does not close with the conserved phenylalanine or tryptophan, likely indicating a read error. The chain joins TRBV6-6 to TRBJ1-5; 7 nucleotides line up with TRBD1. The CDR3 has 13 amino acids. With V trimmed by 8 bases and J by 4 bases, 5 bases remained unmatched. The germline V gene has CDR1 MNHNY and CDR2 SVGAGI (reference sequence). This chain's CDR3 is CASRTGVNQPQHY. The CDR3 nucleotides read TGTGCCAGCCGAACAGGGGTAAATCAGCCCCAGCATTAT.

There are a few counts of this clonotype. The V call is TRBV3-1, the J call TRBJ2-3; no clear D. Trimming removed 0 bases from V and 3 bases from J, with 10 bases in between. Germline CDR1 is LGHDT and CDR2 is YNNKEL (reference sequence). This CDR3 has 15 amino acids. The CDR3 bases are TGTGCCAGCAGCCAAGAAGATCACCCGACAGATACGCAGTATTTT. Residues: CASSQEDHPTDTQYF.

The chain uses TRBV5-1 and TRBJ2-1, with D perhaps assigned TRBD1 or TRBD2 (5 bases each). V lost 5 bases to trimming and J lost 8 bases, with 11 bases between them. Germline CDR1 reads SGHRS; CDR2 reads YFSETQ. This CDR3 has 12 residues. CDR3: CASRGRSDEQFF. DNA for the CDR3: TGCGCCAGCAGGGGACGGAGCGATGAGCAGTTCTTC.

This chain links TRBV20-1 with TRBJ2-7; 8 bases align to TRBD1. Germline V lookup: CDR1 DFQATT, CDR2 SNEGSKA (reference sequence). The CDR3 runs to 14 residues. This CDR3 reads CSARRDRGPTEQYF. In DNA, the CDR3 is TGCAGCGCTCGAAGAGACAGGGGTCCCACCGAGCAGTACTTC.

This clonotype has a handful of counts. Here the CDR3 reads CATSDSQPNTEAFF. The CDR3 region has the DNA TGTGCCACCAGTGATTCCCAGCCGAACACTGAAGCTTTCTTT. The chain couples TRBV24-1 to TRBJ1-1; D gene uncertain. This CDR3 spans 14 amino acids. V lost 2 bases and J 1 base, leaving 7 bases between the germline ends. Germline loops: CDR1 KGHDR, CDR2 SFDVKD.

The V gene is TRBV12-3 or TRBV12-4, the J gene TRBJ1-3; TRBD1 might be the D (6 bases). CDR3 length: 14 amino acids. Trimming left V 4 bases short and J 2 bases short, with 9 bases between. The DNA for the CDR3 is TGTGCCAGCAGTTCAGCAGGGGCTGGAAACACCATATATTTT. The encoded protein is CASSSAGAGNTIYF.